This section outlines one T cell receptor beta chain sequence together with its context. The target of this receptor is not known. The input lacks base qualities; no much larger clone sits a single base away. The V end gives up 4 bases and the J end 2 bases, leaving 11 bases in the junction not matched to a gene. The CDR1 and CDR2 encoded by the germline V gene (reference sequence) are SGHKS and YYEKEE. Counted from cysteine to phenylalanine, this CDR3 has 16 amino acids. Kept here is only the CDR3 DNA, which spans 48 bases and is read in frame from base 1. The sample belongs to a study of blood T cell repertoires in COVID-19 (dated by TCRdb to the early 2020s). For the study in its entirety: Samples from collaborators originated in the United States, Italy and Spain and spanned both the acute and convalescent phases of COVID-19. The material from the prospective study consisted of cDNA or gDNA derived from T cells, B-cell-depleted T cells, or PBMCs. Subjects who had been exposed to COVID-19, were actively infected with it, or had recovered from it provided the deeply sampled blood TCRbeta repertoires that made up the dataset. The repertoires were released in a freely available public database meant as a resource for research on the immune response to SARS-CoV-2. The samples were drawn from two sources: the first 160 participants of the ongoing ImmuneRACE study, and fewer than 1,500 subjects contributed by 6 global collaborators. The sample metadata nearly always contained a de-identified subject ID, COVID-19 status, age in years and sex. Where available, HLA class I and class II types were taken from metadata supplied by the sample provider and were not determined by assay-based typing. What the authors observed across the whole study: The amount of clinical and demographic metadata varied by source and participant and was provided uncurated.

The immunoSEQ Assay, a bias-controlled multiplex PCR, was used to amplify TCRbeta CDR3 regions from genomic DNA. From the authors' description of their analysis: The number of nucleated cells in each sample was estimated by amplification of reference gene primers within the assay. To quantify the absolute abundance of each unique TCRbeta CDR3 rearrangement, sequence reads were collapsed and filtered. Productive Simpson clonality was computed per sample as the square root of Simpson's diversity index over productive rearrangements. TCRdb holds this immuneACCESS table with in-frame rearrangements only. Some clones are missing; in checked studies, unresolved V genes explain under half, and the rest has no known cause. V and J calls and clone size are given by that table; D and trimming were obtained from the DNA. The sample yields about 360,000 clones; around 90% were counted once. About 3% of the sample lies in the top ten.

Collaborating institutions collected whole blood in K2EDTA tubes following their own protocols. For TCRbeta analysis, collaborators shipped samples as frozen whole blood, isolated PBMCs, or DNA extracted from either of those sample types. The chain joins TRBV5-5 to TRBJ1-2; 7 of the junction bases match TRBD1. The TCR was taken from a human donor in a cohort sampled during active COVID-19. Sequencing was done on a sample of peripheral blood. The DNA reads TGTGCCAGCAGCCAATCTGACAGGGTCGGCAACTATGGCTACACCTTC. Its protein is CASSQSDRVGNYGYTF.